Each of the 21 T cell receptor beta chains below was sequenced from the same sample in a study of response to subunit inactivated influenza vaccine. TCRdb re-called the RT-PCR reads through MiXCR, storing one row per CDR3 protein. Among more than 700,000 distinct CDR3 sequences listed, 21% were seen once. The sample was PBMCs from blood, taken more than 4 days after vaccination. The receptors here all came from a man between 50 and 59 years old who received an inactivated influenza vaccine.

The CDR3 protein is CASSQDPPSGSQYF. In DNA, the CDR3 is TGTGCCAGCAGCCAAGATCCCCCTAGTGGGTCGCAGTACTTC. V is TRBV3-1 and J is TRBJ2-7; D not resolved. Germline lookup yields CDR1 LGHDT and CDR2 YNNKEL (reference sequence). The V end was cut by 0 bases, the J end by 9 bases, with 15 bases between. The CDR3 is made up of 14 amino acids.

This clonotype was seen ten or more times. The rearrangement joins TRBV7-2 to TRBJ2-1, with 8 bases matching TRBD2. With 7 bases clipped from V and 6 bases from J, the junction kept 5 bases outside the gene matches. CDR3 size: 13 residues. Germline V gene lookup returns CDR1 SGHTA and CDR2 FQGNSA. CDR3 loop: CASKRGGGNEQFF. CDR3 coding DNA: TGTGCCAGCAAACGGGGGGGAGGCAATGAGCAGTTCTTC.

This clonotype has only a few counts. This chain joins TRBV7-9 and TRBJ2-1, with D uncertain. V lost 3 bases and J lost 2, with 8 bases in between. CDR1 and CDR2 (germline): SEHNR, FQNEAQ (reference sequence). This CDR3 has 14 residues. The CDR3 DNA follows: TGTGCCAGCAGCTTGGAGTTAGCCTACAATGAGCAGTTCTTC. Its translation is CASSLELAYNEQFF.

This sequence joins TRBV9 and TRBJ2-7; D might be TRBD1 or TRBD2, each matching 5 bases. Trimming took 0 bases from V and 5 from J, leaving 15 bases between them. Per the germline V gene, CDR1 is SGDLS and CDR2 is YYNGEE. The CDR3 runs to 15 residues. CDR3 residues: CASSVEGTTLNEQYF. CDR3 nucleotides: TGTGCCAGCAGCGTAGAAGGGACGACTCTGAACGAGCAGTACTTC.

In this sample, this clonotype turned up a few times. The CDR3 protein is CASSSYLLAGTDGEQYF. The CDR3 nucleotides read TGTGCCAGCAGTTCCTATTTACTAGCGGGGACGGACGGGGAGCAGTACTTC. The chain has TRBV6-2 or TRBV6-3 and TRBJ2-7, with 10 bases lining up with TRBD2. The CDR3 contains 17 residues. CDR1 MNHEY and CDR2 SVGEGT come from the germline V gene. J was trimmed by 7 bases and V by 4 bases; bases with no gene match: 16.

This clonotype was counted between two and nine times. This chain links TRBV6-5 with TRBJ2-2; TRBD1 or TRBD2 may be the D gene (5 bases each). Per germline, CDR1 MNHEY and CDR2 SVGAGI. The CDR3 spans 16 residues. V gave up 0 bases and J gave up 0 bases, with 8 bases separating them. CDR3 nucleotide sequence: TGTGCCAGCAGTTACTCGGGACGGGCGAACACCGGGGAGCTGTTTTTT. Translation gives CASSYSGRANTGELFF.

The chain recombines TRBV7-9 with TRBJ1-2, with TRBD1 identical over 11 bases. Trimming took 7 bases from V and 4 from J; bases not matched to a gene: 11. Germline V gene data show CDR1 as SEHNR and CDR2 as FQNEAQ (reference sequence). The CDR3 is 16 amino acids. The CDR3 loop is CASNKAGTGGSYGYTF. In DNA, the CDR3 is TGTGCCAGCAACAAGGCTGGGACAGGGGGTAGCTATGGCTACACCTTC.

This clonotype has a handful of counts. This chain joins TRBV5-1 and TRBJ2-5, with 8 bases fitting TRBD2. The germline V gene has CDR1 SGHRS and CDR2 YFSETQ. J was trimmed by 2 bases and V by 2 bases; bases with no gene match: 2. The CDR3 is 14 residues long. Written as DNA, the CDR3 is TGCGCCAGCAGCTTTACTAGCGGACAAGAGACCCAGTACTTC. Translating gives CASSFTSGQETQYF.

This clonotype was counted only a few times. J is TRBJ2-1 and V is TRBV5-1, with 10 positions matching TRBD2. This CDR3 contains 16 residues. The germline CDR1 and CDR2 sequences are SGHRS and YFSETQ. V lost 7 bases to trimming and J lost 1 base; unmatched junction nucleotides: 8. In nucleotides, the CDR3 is TGCGCCAGCCGGACTAGCGGAACTAATTCCTACAATGAGCAGTTCTTC. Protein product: CASRTSGTNSYNEQFF.

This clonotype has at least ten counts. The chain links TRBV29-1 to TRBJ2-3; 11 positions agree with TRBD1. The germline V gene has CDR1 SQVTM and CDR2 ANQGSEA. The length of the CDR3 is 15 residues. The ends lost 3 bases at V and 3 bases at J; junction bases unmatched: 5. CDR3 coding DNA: TGCAGCGTTGAGCCAGGACAGGGGGCGACAGATACGCAGTATTTT. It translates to CSVEPGQGATDTQYF.

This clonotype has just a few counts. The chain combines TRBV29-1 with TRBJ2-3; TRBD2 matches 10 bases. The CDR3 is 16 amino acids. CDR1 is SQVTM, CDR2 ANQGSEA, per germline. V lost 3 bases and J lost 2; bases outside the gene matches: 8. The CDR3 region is CSVEVTSGINTDTQYF. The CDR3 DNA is TGCAGCGTTGAGGTTACTAGCGGGATTAACACAGATACGCAGTATTTT.

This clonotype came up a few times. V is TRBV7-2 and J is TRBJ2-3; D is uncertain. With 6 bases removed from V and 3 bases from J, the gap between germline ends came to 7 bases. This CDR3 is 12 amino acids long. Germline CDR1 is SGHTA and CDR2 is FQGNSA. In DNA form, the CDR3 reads TGTGCCAGCAGACTTCAGACAGATACGCAGTATTTT. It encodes CASRLQTDTQYF.

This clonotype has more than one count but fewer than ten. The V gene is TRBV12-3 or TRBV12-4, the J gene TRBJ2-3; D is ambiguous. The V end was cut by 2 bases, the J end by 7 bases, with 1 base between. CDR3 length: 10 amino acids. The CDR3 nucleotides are TGTGCCAGCAGTTTATATACGCAGTATTTT. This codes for CASSLYTQYF.

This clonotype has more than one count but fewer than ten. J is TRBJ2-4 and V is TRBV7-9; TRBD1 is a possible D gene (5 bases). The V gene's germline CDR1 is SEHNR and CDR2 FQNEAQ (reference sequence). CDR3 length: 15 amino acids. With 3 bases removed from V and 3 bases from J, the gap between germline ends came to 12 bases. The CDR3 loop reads CASSFTLRGKNIQYF. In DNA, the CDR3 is TGTGCCAGCAGCTTCACGCTAAGGGGCAAAAACATTCAGTACTTC.

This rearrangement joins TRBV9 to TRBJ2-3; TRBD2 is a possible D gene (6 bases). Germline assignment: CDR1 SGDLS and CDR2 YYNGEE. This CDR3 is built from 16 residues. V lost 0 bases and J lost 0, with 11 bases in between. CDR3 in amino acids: CASSVVSGLSTDTQYF. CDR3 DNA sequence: TGTGCCAGCAGCGTAGTGTCGGGACTTAGCACAGATACGCAGTATTTT.

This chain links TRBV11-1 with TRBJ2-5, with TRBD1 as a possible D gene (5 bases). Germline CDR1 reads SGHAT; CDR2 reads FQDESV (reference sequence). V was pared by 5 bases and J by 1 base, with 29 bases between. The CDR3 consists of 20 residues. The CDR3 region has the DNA TGTGCCAGCAGCACGTCGGTAGGGTGGGGCCGGATGGACGTCCAAGAGACCCAGTACTTC. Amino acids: CASSTSVGWGRMDVQETQYF. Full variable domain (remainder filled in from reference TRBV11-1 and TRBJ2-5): EAEVAQSPRYKITEKSQAVAFWCDPISGHATLYWYRQILGQGPELLVQFQDESVVDDSQLPKDRFSAERLKGVDSTLKIQPAELGDSAMYLCASSTSVGWGRMDVQETQYFGPGTRLLVL.

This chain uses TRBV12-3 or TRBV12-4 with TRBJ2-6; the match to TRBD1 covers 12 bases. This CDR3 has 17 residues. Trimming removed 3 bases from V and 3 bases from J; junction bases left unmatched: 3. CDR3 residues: CASSFGTGGFGANVLTF. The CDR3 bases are TGTGCCAGCAGTTTTGGGACAGGGGGCTTTGGGGCCAACGTCCTGACTTTC.

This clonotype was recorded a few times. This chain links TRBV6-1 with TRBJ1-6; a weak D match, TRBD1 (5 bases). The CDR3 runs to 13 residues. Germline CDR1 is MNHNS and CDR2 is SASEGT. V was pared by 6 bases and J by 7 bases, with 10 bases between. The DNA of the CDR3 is TGTGCCAGCAGGCCAGGGTCCAATTCACCCCTCCACTTT. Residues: CASRPGSNSPLHF.

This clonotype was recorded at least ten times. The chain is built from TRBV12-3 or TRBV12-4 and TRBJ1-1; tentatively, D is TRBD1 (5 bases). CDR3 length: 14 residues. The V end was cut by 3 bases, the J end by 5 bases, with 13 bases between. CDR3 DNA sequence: TGTGCCAGCAGTTTTGGGGGTAGAAATACTGAAGCTTTCTTT. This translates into CASSFGGRNTEAFF.

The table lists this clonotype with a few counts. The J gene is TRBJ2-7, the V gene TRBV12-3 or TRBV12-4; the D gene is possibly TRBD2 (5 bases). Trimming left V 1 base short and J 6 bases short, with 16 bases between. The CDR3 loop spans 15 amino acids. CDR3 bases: TGTGCCAGCAGTTTAGAGACTACCCTTCTCGGCGAGCAGTACTTC. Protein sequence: CASSLETTLLGEQYF.

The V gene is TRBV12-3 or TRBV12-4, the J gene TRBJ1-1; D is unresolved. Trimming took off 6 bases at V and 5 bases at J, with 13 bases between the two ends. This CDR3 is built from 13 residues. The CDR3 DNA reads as TGTGCCAGCAGCCCAAGCCCGGGGACTGAAGCTTTCTTT. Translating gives CASSPSPGTEAFF.